This T cell receptor (beta chain) was profiled in a study of shared clonotypes between healthy human individuals. Generated by immunoSEQ multiplex PCR, the TCRdb table keeps only in-frame clones and is missing some. The sample contains over a million clones, less than 99% of which appear only once. V lost 1 base, J lost 3 bases, and 7 bases lay in between. The germline V gene has CDR1 SGHNT and CDR2 YYREEE (reference sequence). The CDR3 contains 13 residues. The sequencing input was naive CD4+ T cells sorted from blood. Described subset: CD45RA+ positively selected. The TCR comes from a man aged 25 to 40 in good health. The gene calls are TRBV5-4 and TRBJ2-5, with no clear D. CDR3 bases: TGTGCCAGCAGCTTGACATCCAAAGAGACCCAGTACTTC. Protein: CASSLTSKETQYF.